A selection of T cell receptor beta chains follows, all from one sample in a study of blood T cell repertoires in COVID-19. Profiling relied on immunoSEQ multiplex PCR, and the TCRdb table lists in-frame clones only, not all of them. This table holds 200,000 to 250,000 clones, about 80% found once. The sequencing sample was made of peripheral blood. The receptors stem from a woman older than 75 with COVID-19, enrolled during active disease. CDR3s include the opening cysteine and the closing phenylalanine or tryptophan. Each record gives: CDR3 protein, CDR3 DNA, clone size, V gene, D gene, J gene, CDR3 length. D genes are given only for firm matches. Expanded clones get a size class; other rows say once, few or many, or leave the size out.

CASSIDGGRAQFF | TGTGCCAGTAGTATAGATGGCGGGAGAGCCCAGTTCTTC | NA | TRBV19 | TRBD2 | TRBJ2-1 | 13
CASSTLREQFF | TGTGCCAGCAGCACCCTACGTGAGCAGTTCTTC | NA | TRBV2 | NA | TRBJ2-1 | 11
CASSPSGIQPQHF | TGTGCCAGCTCACCGTCAGGGATTCAGCCCCAGCATTTT | NA | TRBV18 | NA | TRBJ1-5 | 13
CATRTGAGTDTQYF | TGTGCCACTCGGACAGGGGCAGGCACAGATACGCAGTATTTT | NA | TRBV6-5 | TRBD1 | TRBJ2-3 | 14
CASSWPLTGGWYRTDTQYF | TGTGCCAGCAGCTGGCCTTTGACGGGGGGGTGGTATCGCACAGATACGCAGTATTTT | NA | TRBV6-6 | TRBD2 | TRBJ2-3 | 19
CASSENSEYEQYF | TGTGCCAGCAGTGAAAATAGCGAATACGAGCAGTACTTC | once | TRBV2 | NA | TRBJ2-7 | 13
CASSTTGATLHEQYF | TGTGCCAGCAGCACCACAGGGGCTACCCTCCACGAGCAGTACTTC | NA | TRBV7-2 | TRBD1 | TRBJ2-7 | 15
CASSQVAGSTDTQYF | TGTGCCAGCAGCCAAGTCGCGGGGAGCACAGATACGCAGTATTTT | NA | TRBV3-1/TRBV3-2 | NA | TRBJ2-3 | 15
CASSPVQGGGNTIYF | TGTGCCAGCAGCCCCGTACAGGGGGGAGGAAACACCATATATTTT | NA | TRBV9 | TRBD1 | TRBJ1-3 | 15
CASSGQASSGNTIYF | TGTGCCAGCAGTGGACAGGCGAGCTCTGGAAACACCATATATTTT | NA | TRBV9 | TRBD1 | TRBJ1-3 | 15
CASSYPQVAGNTIYF | TGTGCCAGCAGCTACCCCCAGGTCGCTGGAAACACCATATATTTT | NA | TRBV7-9 | NA | TRBJ1-3 | 15
CASSPGTAGSGPQHF | TGTGCCAGCTCACCGGGGACAGCCGGGAGTGGCCCCCAGCATTTT | NA | TRBV18 | TRBD1 | TRBJ1-5 | 15
CSAKGQVGQFF | TGCAGTGCGAAGGGACAGGTGGGGCAGTTCTTC | NA | TRBV20-1 | TRBD1 | TRBJ2-1 | 11
CASSLVSGNTDTQYF | TGCGCCAGCAGCTTGGTTAGCGGGAACACAGATACGCAGTATTTT | NA | TRBV5-1 | TRBD2 | TRBJ2-3 | 15
CASSQGQSRHNEQFF | TGTGCCAGCAGCCAAGGACAGTCACGACACAATGAGCAGTTCTTC | NA | TRBV4-2 | NA | TRBJ2-1 | 15
CASSQDRGYEQYF | TGCGCCAGCAGCCAAGATCGGGGGTACGAGCAGTACTTC | few | TRBV4-1 | NA | TRBJ2-7 | 13
CASSLVQGSANNEKLFF | TGCGCCAGCAGCTTGGTGCAGGGGAGTGCGAATAATGAAAAACTGTTTTTT | NA | TRBV5-1 | NA | TRBJ1-4 | 17
CATSYRESLSEAFF | TGTGCCACCAGTTACAGGGAATCTCTCTCTGAAGCTTTCTTT | NA | TRBV24-1 | NA | TRBJ1-1 | 14
CASSLGPRGANVLTF | TGCGCCAGCAGCTTGGGACCGCGGGGGGCCAACGTCCTGACTTTC | NA | TRBV5-1 | NA | TRBJ2-6 | 15
CACSQGLRTGKETQYF | TGTGCCTGCAGCCAAGGTCTTAGGACAGGGAAAGAGACCCAGTACTTC | NA | TRBV3-1/TRBV3-2 | TRBD1 | TRBJ2-5 | 16
CASSLDRANYGYTF | TGTGCCAGCAGCTTAGACAGAGCTAACTATGGCTACACCTTC | NA | TRBV5-6 | NA | TRBJ1-2 | 14
CAAAGTGSYNSPLHF | TGTGCCGCAGCCGGCACGGGCTCCTATAATTCACCCCTCCACTTT | once | TRBV28 | NA | TRBJ1-6 | 15
CASSRGSTTNTEAFF | TGTGCCAGCAGCCGTGGGAGCACTACTAACACTGAAGCTTTCTTT | NA | TRBV3-1/TRBV3-2 | NA | TRBJ1-1 | 15
CASSVVDRTNYGYTF | TGTGCCAGCAGCGTAGTAGACAGAACTAACTATGGCTACACCTTC | NA | TRBV9 | NA | TRBJ1-2 | 15
CASSQASSGELFF | TGTGCCAGCAGCCAGGCTTCCTCCGGGGAGCTGTTTTTT | NA | TRBV3-1/TRBV3-2 | NA | TRBJ2-2 | 13
CASSLTGGGTEAFF | TGTGCCAGCAGCTTAACAGGGGGCGGTACTGAAGCTTTCTTT | NA | TRBV7-3 | TRBD1 | TRBJ1-1 | 14